The next 9 T cell receptor beta chains were all read from a single sample in a study of cytomegalovirus exposure and HLA in healthy donors (dated by TCRdb to about 2017). The library was built by means of the immunoSEQ multiplex PCR assay. A mixture of 60 forward primers for TCR Vbeta segments and 13 reverse primers for TCR Jbeta segments was used in the multiplex PCR. TCRdb took this table from immuneACCESS and kept in-frame rearrangements with V and J called. Such tables lack part of the clones; where checked against another copy, unresolved V genes explain under half of the gap, and the rest is unexplained. For this sample the table gives tens of thousands of clones, of which over 55% were detected only once. Less than 45% of the sample is taken by the ten largest. The sequenced sample consisted of PBMCs. These receptors came from a man in his forties or fifties in good health and CMV-seropositive.

The rearrangement joins TRBV7-2 to TRBJ2-7; 9 bases match TRBD1. The CDR3 is made up of 14 amino acids. CDR1 is SGHTA, CDR2 FQGNSA, per germline. V was clipped by 1 base and J by 5 bases; unmatched bases: 3. CDR3 amino acids: CASSLEGQGHEQYF. For the CDR3, the DNA is TGTGCCAGCAGCTTAGAGGGACAGGGTCACGAGCAGTACTTC.

The chain recombines TRBV7-9 with TRBJ2-5, with a tentative D call TRBD2 (5 bases). CDR1 and CDR2 from the germline V gene are SEHNR and FQNEAQ (reference sequence). V was trimmed by 1 base and J by 6 bases, leaving 15 bases between them. CDR3 length: 15 amino acids. CDR3 DNA sequence: TGTGCCAGCAGCTTAGTTGGAGGAGTAAGAAAGACCCAGTACTTC. It is translated as CASSLVGGVRKTQYF.

The chain employs TRBV6-5 and TRBJ1-1, with D possibly being TRBD1 (5 bases). CDR1 MNHEY and CDR2 SVGAGI come from the germline V gene. The V and J ends lost 6 bases and 5 bases respectively, with 19 bases between them. This CDR3 is built from 15 residues. Written as DNA, the CDR3 is TGTGCCAGCAGCGCCGAGGCCAATGGGGGGACTGAAGCTTTCTTT. Amino acid sequence: CASSAEANGGTEAFF.

This chain joins TRBV25-1 and TRBJ1-1; the match to TRBD1 covers 10 bases. Germline assignment: CDR1 MGHDK and CDR2 SYGVNS. V lost 9 bases to trimming and J lost 10 bases; unmatched junction nucleotides: 11. The CDR3 has 13 residues. CDR3: CARLFRDRGRAFF. CDR3 in DNA: TGTGCCAGACTCTTCCGGGACAGGGGACGAGCTTTCTTT.

This sequence joins TRBV6-6 and TRBJ2-7; tentative D call: TRBD2 (6 bases). This CDR3 comprises 12 residues. The V and J ends lost 5 bases and 4 bases respectively, with 9 bases between them. CDR1 MNHNY and CDR2 SVGAGI come from the germline V gene (reference sequence). The CDR3 nucleotides are TGTGCCAGCAGTCCCAGCGGGTACGAGCAGTACTTC. This codes for CASSPSGYEQYF.

The chain links TRBV5-1 to TRBJ2-4, with 15 positions matching TRBD2. The germline V gene encodes CDR1 SGHRS and CDR2 YFSETQ. This CDR3 has 14 amino acids. J was trimmed by 15 bases and V by 4 bases; bases with no gene match: 8. Here the CDR3 DNA reads TGCGCCAGCAGCCCCTGGACTAGCGGGGGGGCTATGTACTTC. Amino acids: CASSPWTSGGAMYF. Using reference TRBV5-1 and TRBJ2-4 for the parts outside the CDR3, the full variable domain is KAGVTQTPRYLIKTRGQQVTLSCSPISGHRSVSWYQQTPGQGLQFLFEYFSETQRNKGNFPGRFSGRQFSNSRSEMNVSTLELGDSALYLCASSPWTSGGAMYFGAGTRLSVL.

Only one count was recorded for this clone. The chain couples TRBV27 to TRBJ2-5; TRBD2 aligns across 8 bases. Germline V lookup: CDR1 MNHEY, CDR2 SMNVEV (reference sequence). The CDR3 consists of 16 residues. After removal of 3 bases from V and 5 bases from J, the junction contained 11 bases not matched to a gene. The CDR3 DNA is TGTGCCAGCAGTTTCGGTCGGGGGGGCCTATGGGAGACCCAGTACTTC. It encodes CASSFGRGGLWETQYF.

The chain couples TRBV5-1 to TRBJ2-6; D possibly corresponds to TRBD1 (5 bases). This CDR3 has 15 amino acids. Germline V gene lookup returns CDR1 SGHRS and CDR2 YFSETQ. Between the trimmed V and J ends, which lost 6 bases and 4 bases, there was a span of 14 bases. The CDR3: CASNEAGMGANVLTF. The CDR3 nucleotides read TGCGCCAGCAACGAAGCAGGGATGGGGGCCAACGTCCTGACTTTC.

The CDR3 loop reads CASSLDSTVHEQFF. Here the CDR3 DNA reads TGTGCCAGCAGCTTAGATAGTACGGTTCATGAGCAGTTCTTC. The rearrangement uses TRBV7-2 and TRBJ2-1; D is ambiguous. Trimming cost V 1 base and J 8 bases, with 12 bases left between them. Looked up from germline, CDR1 is SGHTA and CDR2 is FQGNSA. This CDR3 has 14 residues.